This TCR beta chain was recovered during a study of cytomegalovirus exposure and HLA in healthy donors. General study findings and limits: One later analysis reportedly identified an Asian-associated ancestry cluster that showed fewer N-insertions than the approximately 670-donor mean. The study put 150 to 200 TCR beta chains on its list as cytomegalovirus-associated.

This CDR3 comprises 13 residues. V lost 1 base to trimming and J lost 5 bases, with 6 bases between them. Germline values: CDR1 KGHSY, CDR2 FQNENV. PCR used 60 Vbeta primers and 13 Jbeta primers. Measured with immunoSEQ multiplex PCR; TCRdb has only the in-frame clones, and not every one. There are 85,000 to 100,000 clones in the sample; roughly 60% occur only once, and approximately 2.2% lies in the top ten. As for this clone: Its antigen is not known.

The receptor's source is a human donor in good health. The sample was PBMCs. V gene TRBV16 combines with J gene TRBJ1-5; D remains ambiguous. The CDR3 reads CASSQFEDQPQHF. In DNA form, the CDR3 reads TGTGCCAGCAGCCAATTTGAGGATCAGCCCCAGCATTTT.